The 14 T cell receptor beta chains in this list originate from one sample, sequenced in a study of blood T cells in healthy people across ages. Next came a second PCR, run for roughly 6 to 11 cycles, which used a sample-barcoded 5' primer along with a J-beta primer mix. One entry per CDR3 protein results from TCRdb running MiXCR on the 5' RACE reads. The sample comprises hundreds of thousands of distinct CDR3 sequences, more than 50% of which are singletons, and roughly 26% rests with the top ten. Material: blood. These receptor sequences come from a man aged 40-49 years in good health.

The chain is built from TRBV12-3 or TRBV12-4 and TRBJ1-4; 7 bases fit TRBD1. The CDR3 totals 14 residues. The V gene end was trimmed by 5 bases and the J gene end by 7 bases; junction bases not matched to a gene: 7. The DNA for the CDR3 is TGTGCCAGCAGTATGACAGGGAGGCGTGAAAAACTGTTTTTT. This codes for CASSMTGRREKLFF.

This clonotype occurred a few times. The V and J genes are TRBV5-1 and TRBJ2-4, with D perhaps matching TRBD1 or TRBD2 (5 bases each). The CDR3 runs to 14 residues. Trimming left V 0 bases short and J 9 bases short, with 13 bases between. The germline V gene has CDR1 SGHRS and CDR2 YFSETQ. CDR3 nucleotide sequence: TGCGCCAGCAGCTTGGAGTGGGACCTGAGCATTCAGTACTTC. This gives the protein CASSLEWDLSIQYF.

This clonotype came up a few times. The CDR3 loop reads CASSIDMQGTQYF. CDR3 DNA: TGTGCCAGCAGCATCGACATGCAGGGGACCCAGTACTTC. The chain couples TRBV7-2 to TRBJ2-5; maybe TRBD1 (5 bases). CDR1 SGHTA and CDR2 FQGNSA come from the germline V gene. The V end was cut by 5 bases, the J end by 7 bases, with 14 bases between. This CDR3 contains 13 residues.

The chain is built from TRBV4-3 and TRBJ2-7; D uncertain. CDR1 is LGHNA, CDR2 YSLEER, per germline. V lost 0 bases and J lost 2, with 11 bases in between. The CDR3 is 15 residues long. As DNA, the CDR3 is TGCGCCAGCAGCCAAGATTCCTCGCCCCCCTACGAGCAGTACTTC. Its protein product is CASSQDSSPPYEQYF.

V is TRBV5-1 and J is TRBJ1-1, with TRBD1 matching 8 bases. The germline gives CDR1 SGHRS, CDR2 YFSETQ. After removal of 4 bases from V and 5 bases from J, the junction contained 7 bases not matched to a gene. The CDR3 has 14 amino acids. The CDR3 loop reads CASSLRTGRTEAFF. DNA for the CDR3: TGCGCCAGCAGCCTAAGGACAGGGAGGACTGAAGCTTTCTTT.

The V gene is TRBV28, the J gene TRBJ2-4; D call uncertain. Germline-derived CDR1 and CDR2 are MDHEN and SYDVKM. Between the trimmed V and J ends, which lost 8 bases and 13 bases, there was a span of 24 bases. The CDR3 loop spans 14 amino acids. The CDR3: CASYAAGPRVEQYF. CDR3 bases: TGTGCCAGCTATGCGGCCGGGCCTAGGGTTGAGCAGTACTTC.

V is TRBV6-1 and J is TRBJ2-3; D call uncertain. The CDR3 extends over 17 amino acids. Trimming left V 1 base short and J 3 bases short, with 17 bases between. Germline V gives CDR1 MNHNS, CDR2 SASEGT. The chain's CDR3 is CASSEVLGVPPTDTQYF. The CDR3 DNA sequence: TGTGCCAGCAGTGAAGTCTTGGGTGTTCCTCCAACAGATACGCAGTATTTT.

This clonotype has more than one count but fewer than ten. The V and J genes are TRBV20-1 and TRBJ2-7; possibly TRBD1 for D (5 bases). The germline gives CDR1 DFQATT, CDR2 SNEGSKA (reference sequence). The ends were cut back, 5 bases at V and 2 bases at J, with 10 bases in the middle. The CDR3 consists of 12 residues. CDR3 DNA: TGCAGTGCTGTACAGGTTACCTACGAGCAGTACTTC. Translated: CSAVQVTYEQYF.

The V and J genes are TRBV11-2 and TRBJ1-6, with D tentatively TRBD1 (5 bases). The V end lost 5 bases, the J end lost 10 bases, and 24 bases lay between the germline ends. Germline V gene data show CDR1 as SGHAT and CDR2 as FQNNGV. CDR3 length: 17 amino acids. As DNA, the CDR3 is TGTGCCAGCAGCCCCATTATCCCCCCGCCAAGGGGATCACCCCTCCACTTT. This codes for CASSPIIPPPRGSPLHF.

Concerning this clonotype: Mismatch with germline at one junction end may stem from a read error. The chain recombines TRBV28 with TRBJ2-1; D is ambiguous. This CDR3 has 14 residues. Per germline, CDR1 MDHEN and CDR2 SYDVKM. CDR3 sequence (DNA): TGTGCCAGCATCCGGATGAGCTCCTACAATGGGCAGTTCTTC. Encoded protein: CASIRMSSYNGQFF.

This clonotype was recorded a few times. The V call is TRBV15, the J call TRBJ2-7; 7 positions match TRBD2. The CDR3 has 15 amino acids. With 3 bases clipped from V and 6 bases from J, the junction kept 11 bases outside the gene matches. Germline V gene sequence: CDR1 LNHNV, CDR2 YYDKDF (reference sequence). CDR3 amino acids: CATSSLGLGSLEQYF. DNA of the CDR3: TGTGCCACCAGCAGCTTAGGACTAGGTTCTCTCGAGCAGTACTTC.

The chain uses TRBV9 and TRBJ1-2; a weak D match, TRBD1 (5 bases). CDR1 is SGDLS and CDR2 is YYNGEE in the germline V gene. This CDR3 has 14 amino acids. Trimming stripped 0 bases from V and 5 bases from J, with 11 bases between. The CDR3 sequence: CASSVDEGRYGYTF. In DNA, the CDR3 is TGTGCCAGCAGCGTAGACGAGGGGAGATATGGCTACACCTTC.

This clonotype was counted between two and nine times. The V call is TRBV2, the J call TRBJ2-5; D is perhaps TRBD2 (7 bases). CDR3 size: 15 residues. Per the germline V gene, CDR1 is SNHLY and CDR2 is FYNNEI. Trimming removed 6 bases at V and 1 base at J, with 15 bases between. CDR3 sequence: CASSLDGGPQETQYF. CDR3 nucleotide sequence: TGTGCCAGCAGCCTTGACGGGGGGCCCCAAGAGACCCAGTACTTC.

The chain uses TRBV15 and TRBJ1-5, with 7 bases identical to TRBD1. V was clipped by 5 bases and J by 6 bases; unmatched bases: 10. Germline-derived CDR1 and CDR2 are LNHNV and YYDKDF (reference sequence). The CDR3 has 15 amino acids. CDR3 bases: TGTGCCACCAGCGGCGACAGGGTTTGGCCTCAGCCCCAGCATTTT. Protein: CATSGDRVWPQPQHF.